The 5 T cell receptor beta chains listed next were all sequenced from one sample in a study of beta chain features in type 1 diabetes (dated by TCRdb to the late 2010s). Results the study describes overall, beyond this receptor: A moderate but significant shortening of TCRB CDR3 length was observed in type 1 diabetes patients in all four CD4+ subsets.

The library was prepared using the immunoSEQ multiplex PCR assay. The High Capacity cDNA Reverse Transcription Kit was used to reverse transcribe all of the isolated RNA, meaning that expressed TCRB transcripts were what got sequenced. TCRdb limited this immuneACCESS table to in-frame rearrangements with V and J called. A share of clones is missing; checked studies link under half to unresolved V genes, and the rest is unexplained. The sample data list about 26,000 clones, and about 52% of these were observed just once. The ten largest clones add up to 0.3% to 0.35% of the sample. Their antigen targets remain unknown. Sequenced input: stem cell memory CD4+ T cells from blood. The label giving this sample's cell subset or site can be read as: stem cell-like memory CD4+ T cells. All receptors come from a man aged 30-40 years with type 1 diabetes.

In this sample, this clone turned up a few times. The gene calls are TRBV5-1 and TRBJ2-3; TRBD2 matches 8 bases. The CDR3 has 15 amino acids. Germline CDR1 is SGHRS and CDR2 is YFSETQ. With V trimmed by 0 bases and J by 5 bases, 5 bases remained unmatched. The CDR3, as DNA: TGCGCCAGCAGCTTGGCCGGGACTAGGGGAGATACGCAGTATTTT. It is translated as CASSLAGTRGDTQYF.

Written as DNA, the CDR3 is TGCGCCAGCAGCCGGGACAGGGCTGGGGCCAACGTCCTGACTTTC. Its translation: CASSRDRAGANVLTF. The V and J genes are TRBV5-1 and TRBJ2-6; 9 bases align to TRBD1. Per germline, CDR1 SGHRS and CDR2 YFSETQ. This CDR3 has 15 residues. V trimming: 4 bases; J trimming: 2 bases; junction bases outside the gene matches: 1.

As to this clone: The germline gene is not matched at one end of the junction; a read error may be the cause. The rearrangement links TRBV7-2 to TRBJ2-2, with 9 nucleotides matching TRBD2. The CDR3 is made up of 14 amino acids. Germline V gene data show CDR1 as SGHTA and CDR2 as FQGNSA. The CDR3 nucleotides are TGCCCTCAGGGTAGCGGGAGCTACACCGGGGAGCTGTTTTTT. Translation gives CPQGSGSYTGELFF.

This clone was counted between two and nine times. This chain connects TRBV2 to TRBJ2-1, with a possible D match to TRBD2 (6 bases). V lost 5 bases and J lost 5, with 7 bases in between. This CDR3 spans 12 amino acids. CDR1 SNHLY and CDR2 FYNNEI come from the germline V gene. The CDR3 here is CASSWTNNEQFF. CDR3 coding DNA: TGTGCCAGCAGTTGGACTAACAATGAGCAGTTCTTC.

This clone appeared a few times. The V call is TRBV6-5, the J call TRBJ2-3; TRBD2 agrees at 9 bases. CDR3 length: 14 residues. Germline CDR1 MNHEY, CDR2 SVGAGI. After removal of 7 bases from V and 2 bases from J, the junction contained 4 bases not matched to a gene. The CDR3 spells CASKAGGPTDTQYF. The CDR3 DNA reads as TGTGCCAGCAAAGCGGGGGGCCCCACAGATACGCAGTATTTT.